What follows is one T cell receptor (beta chain) and its context. The sample belongs to a study of blood T cells in healthy people across ages. A second PCR, run for about 7 to 11 cycles, used a sample-barcoded 5' primer plus a J-beta primer mix. TCRdb reprocessed the 5' RACE reads via MiXCR and lists one record per CDR3 protein. The sample gives hundreds of thousands of distinct CDR3 sequences, around 49% of which show up once; roughly 30% is in the top ten. Trimming cost V 6 bases and J 2 bases; bases outside gene matches: 8. Germline V gives CDR1 DFQATT, CDR2 SNEGSKA (reference sequence). The CDR3 length is 15 residues.

Specimen: blood. This chain links TRBV20-1 with TRBJ1-1; 11 bases line up with TRBD1. The TCR was taken from a woman in her sixties or seventies in good health. CDR3 sequence: CSAGPGQGVNTEAFF. For the CDR3, the DNA is TGCAGTGCAGGACCGGGACAGGGGGTTAACACTGAAGCTTTCTTT.